The present entry profiles one TCR beta chain with its context. Authors' processing steps: By means of reference gene primer amplification, nucleated cell counts were estimated. Repertoires were generated with immunoSEQ multiplex PCR, while TCRdb's copy carries only in-frame clones and drops some. V, J and clone size derive from that table, while D and trimming were established from the DNA sequence. The data show 97,000 or so clones, around nine tenths seen once. The sample comes from a study of blood T cell repertoires in COVID-19. Study details: The United States, Italy and Spain were the sources of the acute and convalescent COVID-19 samples. PBMCs, B-cell-depleted T cells, or T cells provided the cDNA or gDNA that made up the material.

Trimming removed 2 bases at V and 5 bases at J, with 9 bases between. Germline CDR1 and CDR2: MDHEN and SYDVKM. The CDR3 consists of 14 residues. Sequencing was performed on peripheral blood. The rearrangement uses TRBV28 and TRBJ2-2; D not resolved. The sequence was obtained from a man aged 45-65 years with active or convalescent COVID-19. In nucleotides, the CDR3 is TGTGCCAGCAGTTTAGGATTGAGGACCGGGGAGCTGTTTTTT. It encodes CASSLGLRTGELFF.